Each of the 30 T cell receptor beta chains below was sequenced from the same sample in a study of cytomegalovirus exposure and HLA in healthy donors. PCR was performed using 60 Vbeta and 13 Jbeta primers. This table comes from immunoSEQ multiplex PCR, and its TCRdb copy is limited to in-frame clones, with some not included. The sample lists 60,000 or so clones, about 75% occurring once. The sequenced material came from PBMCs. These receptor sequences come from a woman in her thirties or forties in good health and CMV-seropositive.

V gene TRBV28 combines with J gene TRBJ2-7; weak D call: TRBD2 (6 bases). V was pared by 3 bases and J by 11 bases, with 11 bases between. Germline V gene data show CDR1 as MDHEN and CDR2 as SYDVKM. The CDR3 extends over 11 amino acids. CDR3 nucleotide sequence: TGTGCCAGCAGTTTTAGGGGACTGAAGTACTTC. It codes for CASSFRGLKYF.

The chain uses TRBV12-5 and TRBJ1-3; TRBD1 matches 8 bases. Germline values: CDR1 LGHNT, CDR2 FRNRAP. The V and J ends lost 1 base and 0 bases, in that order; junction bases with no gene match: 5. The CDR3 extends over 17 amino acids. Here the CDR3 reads CASGLGTGPSSGNTIYF. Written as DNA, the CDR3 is TGTGCTAGTGGTTTGGGGACAGGGCCTTCCTCTGGAAACACCATATATTTT.

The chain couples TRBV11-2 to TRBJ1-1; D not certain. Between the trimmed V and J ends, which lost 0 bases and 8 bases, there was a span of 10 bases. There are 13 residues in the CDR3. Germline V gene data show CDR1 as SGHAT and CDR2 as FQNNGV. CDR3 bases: TGTGCCAGCAGCTTAGAAGCGGGGAACGAAGCTTTCTTT. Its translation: CASSLEAGNEAFF.

CDR3 region: CASSLVDSRSGNTIYF. For the CDR3, the DNA is TGTGCCAGCAGCTTAGTGGACAGCCGCTCTGGAAACACCATATATTTT. The chain uses TRBV11-2 and TRBJ1-3, with D possibly TRBD1 on 6 matching bases. Germline-derived CDR1 and CDR2 are SGHAT and FQNNGV. This CDR3 spans 16 amino acids. V lost 1 base and J 0 bases, leaving 10 bases between the germline ends.

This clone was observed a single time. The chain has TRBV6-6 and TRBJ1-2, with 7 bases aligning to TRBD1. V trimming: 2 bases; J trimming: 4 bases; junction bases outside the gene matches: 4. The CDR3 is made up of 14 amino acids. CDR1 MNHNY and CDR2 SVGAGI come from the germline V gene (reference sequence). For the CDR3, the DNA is TGTGCCAGCAGTTACGGGGGACAGACCTATGGCTACACCTTC. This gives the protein CASSYGGQTYGYTF.

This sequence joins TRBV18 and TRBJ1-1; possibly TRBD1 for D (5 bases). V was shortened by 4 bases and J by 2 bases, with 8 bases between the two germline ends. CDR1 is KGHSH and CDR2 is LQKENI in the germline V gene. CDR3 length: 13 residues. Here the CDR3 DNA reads TGTGCCAGCTCACGGGGCACTAACACTGAAGCTTTCTTT. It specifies CASSRGTNTEAFF.

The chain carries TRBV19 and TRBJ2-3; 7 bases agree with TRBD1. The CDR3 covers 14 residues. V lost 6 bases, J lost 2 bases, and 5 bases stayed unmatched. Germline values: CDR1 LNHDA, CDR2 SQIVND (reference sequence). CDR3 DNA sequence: TGTGCCAGTAGCTCGGGGACAGCCACAGATACGCAGTATTTT. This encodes CASSSGTATDTQYF.

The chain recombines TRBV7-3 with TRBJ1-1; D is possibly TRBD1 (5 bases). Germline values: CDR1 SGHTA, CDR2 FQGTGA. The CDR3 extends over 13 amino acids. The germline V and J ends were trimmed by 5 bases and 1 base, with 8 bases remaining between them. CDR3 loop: CASSDTGNTEAFF. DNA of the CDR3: TGTGCCAGCAGCGATACAGGGAACACTGAAGCTTTCTTT.

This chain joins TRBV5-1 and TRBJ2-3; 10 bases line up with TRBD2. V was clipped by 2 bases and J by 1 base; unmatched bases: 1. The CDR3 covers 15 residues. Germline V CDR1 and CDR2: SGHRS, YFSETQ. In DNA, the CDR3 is TGCGCCAGCAGCTTCCTAGCGGGGGGCACAGATACGCAGTATTTT. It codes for CASSFLAGGTDTQYF. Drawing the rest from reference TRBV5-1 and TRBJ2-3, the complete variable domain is KAGVTQTPRYLIKTRGQQVTLSCSPISGHRSVSWYQQTPGQGLQFLFEYFSETQRNKGNFPGRFSGRQFSNSRSEMNVSTLELGDSALYLCASSFLAGGTDTQYFGPGTRLTVL.

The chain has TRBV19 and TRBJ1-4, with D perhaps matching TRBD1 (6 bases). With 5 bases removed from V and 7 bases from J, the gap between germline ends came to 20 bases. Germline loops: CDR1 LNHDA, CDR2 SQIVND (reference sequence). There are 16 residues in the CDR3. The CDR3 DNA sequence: TGTGCCAGTAGTGTCCGCCGTGGGGGGGCGGTTGAAAAACTGTTTTTT. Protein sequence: CASSVRRGGAVEKLFF.

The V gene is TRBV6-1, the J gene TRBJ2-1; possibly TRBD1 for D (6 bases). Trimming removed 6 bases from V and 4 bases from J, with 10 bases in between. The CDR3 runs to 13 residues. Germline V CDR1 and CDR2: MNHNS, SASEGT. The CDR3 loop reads CASRPTGYNEQFF. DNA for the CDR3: TGTGCCAGCAGGCCCACAGGGTACAATGAGCAGTTCTTC.

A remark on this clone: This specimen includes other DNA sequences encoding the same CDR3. CDR3 sequence: CSVSEAFF. The CDR3 DNA sequence: TGCAGCGTCTCTGAAGCTTTCTTT. The chain employs TRBV29-1 and TRBJ1-1; D is ambiguous. The CDR3 is 8 amino acids. The V end lost 6 bases, the J end lost 6 bases, and 2 bases lay between the germline ends. The germline gives CDR1 SQVTM, CDR2 ANQGSEA.

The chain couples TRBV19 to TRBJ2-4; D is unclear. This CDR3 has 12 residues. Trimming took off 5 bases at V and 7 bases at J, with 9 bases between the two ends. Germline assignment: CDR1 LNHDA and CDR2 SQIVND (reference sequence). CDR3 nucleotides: TGTGCCAGTAGTGATCTCGGGAACATTCAGTACTTC. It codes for CASSDLGNIQYF.

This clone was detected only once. The CDR3 is CASTGTGYNQPQHF. The CDR3 nucleotides are TGTGCCAGTACCGGGACAGGATACAATCAGCCCCAGCATTTT. V and J are TRBV19 and TRBJ1-5, with 8 positions matching TRBD1. This CDR3 has 14 amino acids. Germline CDR1 is LNHDA and CDR2 is SQIVND (reference sequence). The ends lost 7 bases at V and 3 bases at J; junction bases unmatched: 5.

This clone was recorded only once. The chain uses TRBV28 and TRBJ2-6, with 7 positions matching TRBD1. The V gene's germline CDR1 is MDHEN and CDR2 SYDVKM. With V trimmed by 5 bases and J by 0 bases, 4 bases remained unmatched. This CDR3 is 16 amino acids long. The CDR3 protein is CASSLRQGSGANVLTF. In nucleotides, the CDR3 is TGTGCCAGCAGTCTTCGACAGGGCTCTGGGGCCAACGTCCTGACTTTC. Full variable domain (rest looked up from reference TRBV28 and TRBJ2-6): DVKVTQSSRYLVKRTGEKVFLECVQDMDHENMFWYRQDPGLGLRLIYFSYDVKMKEKGDIPEGYSVSREKKERFSLILESASTNQTSMYLCASSLRQGSGANVLTFGAGSRLTVL.

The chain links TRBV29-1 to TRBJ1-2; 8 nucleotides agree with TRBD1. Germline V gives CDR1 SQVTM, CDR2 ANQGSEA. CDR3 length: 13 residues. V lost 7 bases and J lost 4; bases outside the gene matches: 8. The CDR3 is CSGVTGGGYGYTF. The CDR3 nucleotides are TGCAGCGGGGTAACAGGGGGTGGCTATGGCTACACCTTC.

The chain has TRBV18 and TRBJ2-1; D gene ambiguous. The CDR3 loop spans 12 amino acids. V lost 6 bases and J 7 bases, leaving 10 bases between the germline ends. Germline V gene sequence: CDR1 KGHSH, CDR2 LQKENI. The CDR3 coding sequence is TGTGCCAGCTCTCTCCCACAGAATGAGCAGTTCTTC. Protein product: CASSLPQNEQFF.

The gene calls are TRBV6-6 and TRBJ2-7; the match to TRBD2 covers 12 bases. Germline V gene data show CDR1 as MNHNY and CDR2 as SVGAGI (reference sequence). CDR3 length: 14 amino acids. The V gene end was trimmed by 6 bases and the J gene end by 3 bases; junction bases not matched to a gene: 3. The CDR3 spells CASSKLAGGYEQYF. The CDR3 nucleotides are TGTGCCAGCAGCAAACTAGCGGGGGGCTACGAGCAGTACTTC.

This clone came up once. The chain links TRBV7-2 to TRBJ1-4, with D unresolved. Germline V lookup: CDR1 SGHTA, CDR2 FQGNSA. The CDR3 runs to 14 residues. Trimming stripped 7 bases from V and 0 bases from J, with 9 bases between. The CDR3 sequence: CASTWAATNEKLFF. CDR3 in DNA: TGTGCCAGCACCTGGGCCGCAACTAATGAAAAACTGTTTTTT.

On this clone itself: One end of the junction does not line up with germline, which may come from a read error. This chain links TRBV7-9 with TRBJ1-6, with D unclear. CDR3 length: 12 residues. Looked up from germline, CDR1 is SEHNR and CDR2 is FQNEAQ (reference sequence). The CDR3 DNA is TGTTCCAGCAGCTTTAGTATTTCACCCCTCCACTTT. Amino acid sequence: CSSSFSISPLHF.

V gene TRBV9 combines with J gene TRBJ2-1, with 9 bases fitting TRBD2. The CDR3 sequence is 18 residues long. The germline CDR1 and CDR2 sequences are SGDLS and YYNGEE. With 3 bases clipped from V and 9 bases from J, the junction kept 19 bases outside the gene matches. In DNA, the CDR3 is TGTGCCAGCAGCGCTAGCGGGGCTAGCGGGCTCCCGGACGGTGAGCAGTTCTTC. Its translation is CASSASGASGLPDGEQFF.

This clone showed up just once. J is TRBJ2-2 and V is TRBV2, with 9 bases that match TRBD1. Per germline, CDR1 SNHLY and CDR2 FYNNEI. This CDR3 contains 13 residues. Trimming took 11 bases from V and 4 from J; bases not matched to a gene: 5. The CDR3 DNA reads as TGTGCCCGTCAGACAGGGGGCACCGGGGAGCTGTTTTTT. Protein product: CARQTGGTGELFF. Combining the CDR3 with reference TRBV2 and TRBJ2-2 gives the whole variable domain EPEVTQTPSHQVTQMGQEVILRCVPISNHLYFYWYRQILGQKVEFLVSFYNNEISEKSEIFDDQFSVERPDGSNFTLKIRSTKLEDSAMYFCARQTGGTGELFFGEGSRLTVL.

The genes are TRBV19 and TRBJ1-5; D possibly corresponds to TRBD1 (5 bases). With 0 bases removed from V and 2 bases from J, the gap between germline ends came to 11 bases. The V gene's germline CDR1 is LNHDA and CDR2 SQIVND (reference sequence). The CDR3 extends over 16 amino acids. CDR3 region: CASSIDRGTGNQPQHF. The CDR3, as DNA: TGTGCCAGTAGTATAGATCGAGGGACTGGCAATCAGCCCCAGCATTTT.

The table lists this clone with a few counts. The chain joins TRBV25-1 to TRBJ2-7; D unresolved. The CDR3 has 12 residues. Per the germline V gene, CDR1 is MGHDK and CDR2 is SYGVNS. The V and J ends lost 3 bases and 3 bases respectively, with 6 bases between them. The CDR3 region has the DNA TGTGCCAGCAGTGATTCCGGCTACGAGCAGTACTTC. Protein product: CASSDSGYEQYF.

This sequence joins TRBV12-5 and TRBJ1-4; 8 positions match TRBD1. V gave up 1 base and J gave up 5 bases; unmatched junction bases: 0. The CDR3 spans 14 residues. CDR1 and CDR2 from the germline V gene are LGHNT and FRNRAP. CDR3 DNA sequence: TGTGCTAGTGGTTTGGGGACAGGGAATGAAAAACTGTTTTTT. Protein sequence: CASGLGTGNEKLFF.

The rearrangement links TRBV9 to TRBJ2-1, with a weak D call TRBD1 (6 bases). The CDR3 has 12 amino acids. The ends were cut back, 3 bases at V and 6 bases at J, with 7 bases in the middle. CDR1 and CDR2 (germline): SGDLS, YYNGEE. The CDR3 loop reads CASSEGGNEQFF. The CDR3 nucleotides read TGTGCCAGCAGCGAAGGGGGCAATGAGCAGTTCTTC. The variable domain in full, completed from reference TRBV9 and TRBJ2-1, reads DSGVTQTPKHLITATGQRVTLRCSPRSGDLSVYWYQQSLDQGLQFLIQYYNGEERAKGNILERFSAQQFPDLHSELNLSSLELGDSALYFCASSEGGNEQFFGPGTRLTVL.

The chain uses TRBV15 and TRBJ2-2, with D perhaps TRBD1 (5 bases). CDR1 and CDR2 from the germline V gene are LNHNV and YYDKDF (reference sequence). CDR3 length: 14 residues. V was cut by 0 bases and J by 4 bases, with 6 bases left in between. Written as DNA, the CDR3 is TGTGCCACCAGCAGAGATAGGGGCACCGGGGAGCTGTTTTTT. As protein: CATSRDRGTGELFF.

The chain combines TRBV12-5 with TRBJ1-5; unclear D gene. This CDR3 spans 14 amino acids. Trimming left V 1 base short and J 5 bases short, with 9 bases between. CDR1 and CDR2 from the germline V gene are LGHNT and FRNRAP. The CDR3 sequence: CASGLGAADQPQHF. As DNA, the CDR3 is TGTGCTAGTGGTTTGGGGGCAGCGGATCAGCCCCAGCATTTT. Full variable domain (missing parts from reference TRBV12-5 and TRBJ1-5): DARVTQTPRHKVTEMGQEVTMRCQPILGHNTVFWYRQTMMQGLELLAYFRNRAPLDDSGMPKDRFSAEMPDATLATLKIQPSEPRDSAVYFCASGLGAADQPQHFGDGTRLSIL.

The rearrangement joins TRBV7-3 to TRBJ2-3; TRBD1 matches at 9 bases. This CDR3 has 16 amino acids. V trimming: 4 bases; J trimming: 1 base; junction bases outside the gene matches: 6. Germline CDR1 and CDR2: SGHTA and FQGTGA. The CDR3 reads CASSSGQGLGTDTQYF. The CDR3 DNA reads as TGTGCCAGCAGCTCCGGACAGGGGCTAGGCACAGATACGCAGTATTTT. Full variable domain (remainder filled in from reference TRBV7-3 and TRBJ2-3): GAGVSQTPSNKVTEKGKYVELRCDPISGHTALYWYRQSLGQGPEFLIYFQGTGAADDSGLPNDRFFAVRPEGSVSTLKIQRTERGDSAVYLCASSSGQGLGTDTQYFGPGTRLTVL.

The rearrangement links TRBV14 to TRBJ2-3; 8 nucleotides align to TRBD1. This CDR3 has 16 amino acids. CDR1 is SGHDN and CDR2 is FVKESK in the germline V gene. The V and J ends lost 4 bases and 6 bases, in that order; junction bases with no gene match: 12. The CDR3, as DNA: TGTGCCAGCAGCCTCCGGACAGGGCACGATGGGGATACGCAGTATTTT. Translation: CASSLRTGHDGDTQYF.